Following are 18 T cell receptor beta chains from one sample sequenced in a study of pediatric ulcerative colitis. The method was immunoSEQ multiplex PCR; TCRdb's version includes in-frame clones alone and lacks a portion of them. The repertoire includes tens of thousands of clones, approximately 73% of them detected once, and approximately 0.74% sits in the top ten. One to two pinch biopsies were taken from the rectum during colonoscopy. The source material was gut tissue. These receptors all stem from a boy younger than 18 with moderate ulcerative colitis.

The V call is TRBV4-1, the J call TRBJ2-3, with D unclear. Deletions cut 5 bases from V and 5 bases from J, with 11 bases between. Germline lookup yields CDR1 MGHRA and CDR2 YSYEKL. The length of the CDR3 is 13 residues. The CDR3 region is CASSSIQRDTQYF. Written as DNA, the CDR3 is TGCGCCAGCAGCTCTATACAGCGAGATACGCAGTATTTT.

The chain carries TRBV10-2 and TRBJ2-7, with a possible D match to TRBD2 (5 bases). Trimming stripped 10 bases from V and 4 bases from J, with 23 bases between. The CDR3 sequence is 15 residues long. Germline V CDR1 and CDR2: WSHSY, SAAADI. The CDR3 reads CATLPDTTGYYEQYF. The CDR3 DNA reads TGCGCCACCCTACCAGACACCACGGGGTATTACGAGCAGTACTTC.

The V call is TRBV2, the J call TRBJ2-1; no clear D gene. The V gene lost 7 bases and the J gene lost 9 bases, with 16 bases spanning the gap. CDR3 length: 13 amino acids. Germline V lookup: CDR1 SNHLY, CDR2 FYNNEI. CDR3 DNA sequence: TGTGCCAGCATTTTAGGAACTACGAGTGAGCAGTTCTTC. As protein: CASILGTTSEQFF. Looking up the rest from reference TRBV2 and TRBJ2-1 gives the full variable domain: EPEVTQTPSHQVTQMGQEVILRCVPISNHLYFYWYRQILGQKVEFLVSFYNNEISEKSEIFDDQFSVERPDGSNFTLKIRSTKLEDSAMYFCASILGTTSEQFFGPGTRLTVL.

The chain couples TRBV5-1 to TRBJ2-2; 10 nucleotides line up with TRBD2. The V gene's germline CDR1 is SGHRS and CDR2 YFSETQ. This CDR3 spans 17 amino acids. The V segment lost 0 bases and the J segment 0 bases; nucleotides outside the gene matches: 2. CDR3 residues: CASSLAAGGPNTGELFF. As DNA, the CDR3 is TGCGCCAGCAGCTTGGCAGCGGGAGGGCCGAACACCGGGGAGCTGTTTTTT. Looking up the rest from reference TRBV5-1 and TRBJ2-2 gives the full variable domain: KAGVTQTPRYLIKTRGQQVTLSCSPISGHRSVSWYQQTPGQGLQFLFEYFSETQRNKGNFPGRFSGRQFSNSRSEMNVSTLELGDSALYLCASSLAAGGPNTGELFFGEGSRLTVL.

This clone has just one count. The V and J genes are TRBV15 and TRBJ2-1; TRBD1 matches at 7 bases. The V gene end was trimmed by 7 bases and the J gene end by 0 bases; junction bases not matched to a gene: 9. CDR3 length: 16 residues. CDR1 and CDR2 from the germline V gene are LNHNV and YYDKDF (reference sequence). This CDR3 reads CATKPQGSGSYNEQFF. Here the CDR3 DNA reads TGTGCCACCAAGCCACAGGGGTCGGGCTCCTACAATGAGCAGTTCTTC.

This sequence joins TRBV5-1 and TRBJ1-2; D unresolved. Germline V gives CDR1 SGHRS, CDR2 YFSETQ. V was clipped by 0 bases and J by 0 bases, with 9 bases between them. This CDR3 region has 15 residues. This CDR3 is CASSLGPKANYGYTF. Written as DNA, the CDR3 is TGCGCCAGCAGCTTGGGACCGAAAGCTAACTATGGCTACACCTTC. The full variable domain, in which reference TRBV5-1 and TRBJ1-2 provide the parts outside the CDR3, is KAGVTQTPRYLIKTRGQQVTLSCSPISGHRSVSWYQQTPGQGLQFLFEYFSETQRNKGNFPGRFSGRQFSNSRSEMNVSTLELGDSALYLCASSLGPKANYGYTFGSGTRLTVV.

The sample holds one count of this clone. The gene calls are TRBV4-2 and TRBJ2-7, with TRBD1 matching over 10 bases. CDR3 length equals 16 residues. Losses at the gene ends were 4 bases for V and 3 bases for J; bases not matched to a gene: 9. Per the germline V gene, CDR1 is LGHNA and CDR2 is YNFKEQ. The CDR3 DNA follows: TGTGCCAGCAGCCTAAGAGAGGGACAGGGGAGCTACGAGCAGTACTTC. As protein: CASSLREGQGSYEQYF.

The chain is built from TRBV10-1 and TRBJ2-3, with 9 bases matching TRBD1. The V gene's germline CDR1 is WNHNN and CDR2 SYGVQD (reference sequence). This CDR3 contains 16 residues. With V trimmed by 5 bases and J by 4 bases, 10 bases remained unmatched. CDR3 in amino acids: CASSNPGTGTADTQYF. The CDR3, as DNA: TGCGCCAGCAGTAATCCCGGGACAGGGACGGCAGATACGCAGTATTTT.

The chain carries TRBV5-1 and TRBJ1-1, with 7 bases lining up with TRBD1. CDR1 is SGHRS, CDR2 YFSETQ, per germline. This CDR3 contains 14 residues. The ends lost 0 bases at V and 4 bases at J; junction bases unmatched: 3. The CDR3 sequence is CASSLGQGFTEAFF. CDR3 sequence (DNA): TGCGCCAGCAGCTTGGGACAGGGATTCACTGAAGCTTTCTTT. Combining the CDR3 with reference TRBV5-1 and TRBJ1-1 gives the whole variable domain KAGVTQTPRYLIKTRGQQVTLSCSPISGHRSVSWYQQTPGQGLQFLFEYFSETQRNKGNFPGRFSGRQFSNSRSEMNVSTLELGDSALYLCASSLGQGFTEAFFGQGTRLTVV.

The chain is built from TRBV2 and TRBJ2-3; no reliable D call. This CDR3 comprises 14 residues. Trimming cost V 2 bases and J 1 base, with 7 bases left between them. Germline V gene data show CDR1 as SNHLY and CDR2 as FYNNEI. CDR3 in DNA: TGTGCCAGCAGTGAACAGCGCGGCACAGATACGCAGTATTTT. It translates to CASSEQRGTDTQYF.

The chain recombines TRBV9 with TRBJ1-2; D uncertain. Looked up from germline, CDR1 is SGDLS and CDR2 is YYNGEE. This CDR3 is 12 amino acids long. The ends were cut back, 3 bases at V and 4 bases at J, with 7 bases in the middle. The CDR3 reads CASSAESYGYTF. In nucleotides, the CDR3 is TGTGCCAGCAGCGCTGAGAGCTATGGCTACACCTTC. The entire variable domain, with the rest obtained from reference TRBV9 and TRBJ1-2, is as follows: DSGVTQTPKHLITATGQRVTLRCSPRSGDLSVYWYQQSLDQGLQFLIQYYNGEERAKGNILERFSAQQFPDLHSELNLSSLELGDSALYFCASSAESYGYTFGSGTRLTVV.

The CDR3 here is CASSLEEDTQYF. CDR3 coding DNA: TGTGCCAGCAGCTTAGAGGAAGATACGCAGTATTTT. The rearrangement joins TRBV7-2 to TRBJ2-3; D unresolved. V lost 1 base to trimming and J lost 5 bases, with 4 bases between them. Germline-derived CDR1 and CDR2 are SGHTA and FQGNSA. This CDR3 comprises 12 residues. Combining the CDR3 with reference TRBV7-2 and TRBJ2-3 gives the whole variable domain GAGVSQSPSNKVTEKGKDVELRCDPISGHTALYWYRQSLGQGLEFLIYFQGNSAPDKSGLPSDRFSAERTGGSVSTLTIQRTQQEDSAVYLCASSLEEDTQYFGPGTRLTVL.

The chain uses TRBV11-3 and TRBJ2-7; 7 positions match TRBD1. The germline gives CDR1 SGHNT, CDR2 YENEEA. The ends lost 7 bases at V and 3 bases at J; junction bases unmatched: 6. The CDR3 loop spans 13 amino acids. This CDR3 is CASTPGQSYEQYF. The CDR3 bases are TGTGCCAGCACCCCGGGACAGAGCTACGAGCAGTACTTC.

The chain couples TRBV28 to TRBJ2-1; 10 bases fit TRBD2. The V gene end was trimmed by 6 bases and the J gene end by 6 bases; junction bases not matched to a gene: 8. Germline CDR1 MDHEN, CDR2 SYDVKM. The CDR3 covers 15 residues. In DNA, the CDR3 is TGTGCCAGCAGATCTCTAGCGGGAGCCTTCAATGAGCAGTTCTTC. It codes for CASRSLAGAFNEQFF.

The gene calls are TRBV19 and TRBJ2-1, with TRBD2 identical over 14 bases. From germline, CDR1 is LNHDA and CDR2 SQIVND (reference sequence). The V and J ends lost 8 bases and 5 bases, in that order; junction bases with no gene match: 11. The CDR3 totals 17 residues. CDR3 sequence: CASRGLAGGPIHNEQFF. CDR3 nucleotide sequence: TGTGCCAGTCGTGGACTAGCGGGAGGTCCCATCCACAATGAGCAGTTCTTC. Full variable domain (remainder filled in from reference TRBV19 and TRBJ2-1): DGGITQSPKYLFRKEGQNVTLSCEQNLNHDAMYWYRQDPGQGLRLIYYSQIVNDFQKGDIAEGYSVSREKKESFPLTVTSAQKNPTAFYLCASRGLAGGPIHNEQFFGPGTRLTVL.

The genes are TRBV4-1 and TRBJ1-5; 8 bases fit TRBD1. CDR3 length: 16 residues. Germline CDR1 and CDR2: MGHRA and YSYEKL. V was pared by 0 bases and J by 5 bases, with 6 bases of the junction left unmatched. The CDR3 DNA sequence: TGCGCCAGCAGCCAAGAGAGGACAGGGTCATATCAGCCCCAGCATTTT. The encoded protein is CASSQERTGSYQPQHF.

In its sample, this clone was seen once. The V gene is TRBV27, the J gene TRBJ2-3, with 7 bases aligning to TRBD1. The germline V gene encodes CDR1 MNHEY and CDR2 SMNVEV (reference sequence). There are 16 residues in the CDR3. V was clipped by 4 bases and J by 2 bases; unmatched bases: 9. The CDR3 nucleotides read TGTGCCAGCAGTTACAGTATACAGGGGCCCACAGATACGCAGTATTTT. It encodes CASSYSIQGPTDTQYF.

This clone was recorded a few times. The chain has TRBV2 and TRBJ2-7, with 10 bases matching TRBD1. Germline values: CDR1 SNHLY, CDR2 FYNNEI. The CDR3 has 13 residues. V gave up 6 bases and J gave up 4 bases; unmatched junction bases: 3. The CDR3 DNA reads as TGTGCCAGCAGAAGGGGACAGGGGTACGAGCAGTACTTC. Residues: CASRRGQGYEQYF. Looking up the rest from reference TRBV2 and TRBJ2-7 gives the full variable domain: EPEVTQTPSHQVTQMGQEVILRCVPISNHLYFYWYRQILGQKVEFLVSFYNNEISEKSEIFDDQFSVERPDGSNFTLKIRSTKLEDSAMYFCASRRGQGYEQYFGPGTRLTVT.